This T cell receptor (beta chain) is from a study of identical twins. Whole-study findings and limits: Models, which agreed with sharing between unrelated individuals, nonetheless underestimated the out-of-frame TCR alpha sharing seen in monozygotic twins.

TCRdb ran MiXCR on the 5' RACE reads and lists one entry per CDR3 protein. The data show fewer than 250,000 distinct CDR3 sequences, around 7.6% seen once. Worth noting for this clonotype: The antigen remains unidentified.

The germline V gene encodes CDR1 DFQATT and CDR2 SNEGSKA (reference sequence). Trimming took off 3 bases at V and 4 bases at J, with 12 bases between the two ends. The CDR3 spans 14 residues. This same sample was also part of a study on yellow fever vaccine responses in identical twins.

The TCR originated in a woman aged 18-29 years in good health. The V and J genes are TRBV20-1 and TRBJ2-2, with D uncertain. Source material: CD8+ T cells sorted from blood. The CDR3 is CSARKGSVTGELFF. Here the CDR3 DNA reads TGCAGTGCTAGGAAGGGTTCTGTCACCGGGGAGCTGTTTTTT.